This T cell receptor (beta chain) came from a study of blood T cell repertoires in COVID-19. Clones were read by immunoSEQ multiplex PCR, and TCRdb kept only the in-frame ones, dropping some. The sample gives under 300,000 clones, approximately 88% of which show up once; 2% to 2.5% is in the top ten. The count of this clone is one. The CDR3 contains 14 residues. The trim removed 9 bases at V and 6 bases at J, leaving 11 bases unmatched. Germline assignment: CDR1 MGHDK and CDR2 SYGVNS. What was sequenced was peripheral blood. The genes are TRBV25-1 and TRBJ1-1; 9 positions match TRBD1. The receptor comes from a man in his fifties with acute or convalescent COVID-19. DNA for the CDR3: TGTGCCAGTTCAGGACAGGGGAGTATCGCTGAAGCTTTCTTT. Encoded protein: CASSGQGSIAEAFF.